The following is a T cell receptor beta chain sequence with its context. The clone's antigen remains unknown. No much larger clonotype is one base removed from it; base qualities were not supplied. The source of the sample is a study of shared clonotypes between healthy human individuals (TCRdb year 2020). In terms of the full investigation: The cohort comprised a couple of women and a few men aged 18 to 49 years. For each donor, CD4 naive and CD4 memory were each given three plates, CD8 naive was given two plates, and CD8 memory was given one plate. Blood TCR repertoires of roughly 5 healthy adults were deeply sequenced to estimate repertoire size and the extent of clonotype sharing between individuals. To increase sequencing depth and limit assay-specific biases, TCR repertoire library preparation and sequencing were carried out by different laboratories using diverse techniques. Between about 0.8 and 9 billion PBMCs per donor were obtained by leukapheresis.

V is clipped by 0 bases and J by 7 bases, and the sequence between their germline boundaries is 9 bases long. Its CDR3 holds 14 amino acids, cysteine through phenylalanine. The only DNA kept is the CDR3, 42 bases in frame from the first base. Reading the germline V gene gives CDR1 MRHNA and CDR2 SNTAGT. Here is what the overall study found, with its caveats: Rarefaction of sorted-subset datasets indicated incomplete sequencing despite the large sequencing depth. Compared with non-shared clonotypes, the clonotypes found in all four sorted-subset donors had higher generation probabilities. Naive subsets generally had larger estimated clonotype richness than memory subsets did. The genetic and exposure-history diversity represented was limited by the small number of donors. Across a few donors, approximately 5% of naive CD4, more than 3% of naive CD8, 2% to 2.5% of memory CD4, and 0.4% of memory CD8 clonotypes were shared. Based on pairwise subsampling, the degree of clonotype sharing among donors was expected to be affected by sequencing depth. Sampling was restricted to blood, and TCR repertoires in tissue are likely to differ from TCR repertoires in blood.

TCR CDR3 regions were amplified from genomic DNA by multiplex PCR using the deep immunoSEQ assay. Extracted genomic DNA from each cell subset was distributed evenly across all wells of several immunoSEQ 96-well plates, and each plate was treated as a replicate. For sorted subsets, each replicate PCR was loaded with approximately 190 ng genomic DNA, equivalent to 25,000 to 30,000 T cell genomes. The purified libraries were quantified using a Qubit 3.0 fluorometer, sized with a Bioanalyzer 2100, and then quantified again using the KAPA Library Quantification kit. Every immunoSEQ 96-well plate was sequenced on a separate single-read 150-cycle Illumina NextSeq 550 flow cell. For the original study's pipeline: The immunoSEQ output contained only junctional sequences without quality scores, so filtering could not match that applied to full-length reads. Sequences were annotated with PyIR, a Python wrapper for IgBLAST v1.9, and V/J genes and CDR3 were assigned using IMGT germline references. Reads were filtered out if the reads had weak V/J assignments (E-value above 1e-6), no CDR3, stop codons, out-of-frame junctions, or ambiguous translated residues. V3J clonotypes were defined as sequences sharing the same inferred V gene, J gene, and CDR3 amino acid sequence. To compute the percentage overlap between repertoires, the number of shared unique clonotypes was divided by the size of the smaller repertoire. Three approaches were used to assess repertoire richness: RTK rarefaction, the Chao1 estimator, and Recon v2.1 estimates of unobserved clonotypes. OLGA was used to compute generation probabilities for all TCRbeta clonotypes that the gDNA method yielded from a handful of donors. Here the immuneACCESS table is served through TCRdb, limited to in-frame sequences with V and J called. Missing clones are a known gap in these copies; in checked studies unresolved V genes cover under half, and the rest lacks a known reason. That table furnishes V, J and clone size, whereas the DNA furnished D and trimming. This sample holds some 2.1 million clones; around 95% were observed only once. About 0.13% of the sample comes from the top ten.

The donors were healthy, HIV-negative adults with no recently reported acute infections or vaccinations. Every donor was a Caucasian adult living in Nashville, Tennessee, USA. CD4+ T cells were enriched by magnetic negative selection, after which naive cells were positively selected on CD45RA and the negative fraction was taken as the memory subset. Blood was obtained by leukapheresis, after which PBMCs were separated by Ficoll-Histopaque density gradient centrifugation and cryopreserved in liquid nitrogen vapor phase. Purity and quantity of every magnetically sorted T cell population were checked by analytical flow cytometry. Each sorted fraction had its genomic DNA isolated and then quantified by UV absorbance on a Nanodrop 2000c.

The sequence was obtained from a young man in good health. The sequencing input was naive CD4+ T cells sorted from blood. In light of the paper, this sample's cell subset or site label describes: CD45RA+ positively selected. The sequence is built from TRBV6-4 and TRBJ2-2; the D gene cannot be named for sure. The CDR3 region: CASSDSRRGGELFF. Read as DNA, the sequence is TGTGCCAGCAGTGACTCCCGACGAGGCGGGGAGCTGTTTTTT.